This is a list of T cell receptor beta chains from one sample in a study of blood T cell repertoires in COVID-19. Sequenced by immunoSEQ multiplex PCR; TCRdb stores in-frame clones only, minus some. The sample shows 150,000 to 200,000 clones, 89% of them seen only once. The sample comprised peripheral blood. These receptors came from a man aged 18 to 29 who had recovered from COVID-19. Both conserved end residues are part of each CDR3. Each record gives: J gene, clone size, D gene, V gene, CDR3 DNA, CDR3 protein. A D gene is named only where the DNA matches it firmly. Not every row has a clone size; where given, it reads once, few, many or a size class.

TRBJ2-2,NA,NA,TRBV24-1,TGTGCCACCAGTTGGACAGCGAACACCGGGGAGCTGTTTTTT,CATSWTANTGELFF
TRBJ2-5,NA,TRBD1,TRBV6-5,TGTGCCAGCAGCCGCGACAGGGCCGAGACCCAGTACTTC,CASSRDRAETQYF
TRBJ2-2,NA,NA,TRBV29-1,TGCAGCGCCCAGGGACTCCCCTTTAGGGCCGGGGAGCTGTTTTTT,CSAQGLPFRAGELFF
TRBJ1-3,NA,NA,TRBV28,TGTGCCACCGGCCGGGAGGCTGGAAACACCATATATTTT,CATGREAGNTIYF
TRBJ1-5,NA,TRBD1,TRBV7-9,TGTGCCAGCAGCTTTGGGACAGCCCAACCTGCTACCAATCAGCCCCAGCATTTT,CASSFGTAQPATNQPQHF
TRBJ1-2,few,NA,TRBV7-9,TGTGCCAGCAGCTTTATCCAGGGCAGCTATGGCTACACCTTC,CASSFIQGSYGYTF
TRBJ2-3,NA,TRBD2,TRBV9,TGTGCCAGCAGCGCATCTAGCGGGAAGACAGATACGCAGTATTTT,CASSASSGKTDTQYF
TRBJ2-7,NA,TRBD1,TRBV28,TGTGCCAGCACCTGGACAGGGCGGGCGTACGAGCAGTACTTC,CASTWTGRAYEQYF
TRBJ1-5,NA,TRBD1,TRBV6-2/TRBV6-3,TGTGCCAGCAGCCGGACAGGGACGAATCAGCCCCAGCATTTT,CASSRTGTNQPQHF
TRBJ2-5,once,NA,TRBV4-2,TGTGCCAGCAGCCAAGGCCACAGGGTACCGGGGAAGACCCAGTACTTC,CASSQGHRVPGKTQYF
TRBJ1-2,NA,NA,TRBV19,TGTGCCAGTAGTATAGATCGGGGGTATTCTGGCTACACCTTC,CASSIDRGYSGYTF
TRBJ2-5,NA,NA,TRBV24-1,TGTGCCACCAGTGATCCGTCCCGGGGCGCGGGGGAGACCCAGTACTTC,CATSDPSRGAGETQYF
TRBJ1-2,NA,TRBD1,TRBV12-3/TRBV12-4,TGTGCCAGCAGTTTTCAGGGGGTTGGTGGCTACACCTTC,CASSFQGVGGYTF
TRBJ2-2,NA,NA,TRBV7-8,TGTGCCAGCAGCTTAGTTGGGGCCCTCGCGAACACCGGGGAGCTGTTTTTT,CASSLVGALANTGELFF
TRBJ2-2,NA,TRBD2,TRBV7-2,TGTGCCAGCAGCTTAGACGGGAGGGTCACCGGGGAGCTGTTTTTT,CASSLDGRVTGELFF
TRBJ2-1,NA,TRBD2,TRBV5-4,TGTGCCAGCAGCTTCGGACTAGCGCTCAGGAGCTCCTACAATGAGCAGTTCTTC,CASSFGLALRSSYNEQFF
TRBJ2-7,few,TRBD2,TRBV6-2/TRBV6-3,TGTGCCAGCAGTTCCCGGCTTCGTAGCGGGGCCTACGAGCAGTACTTC,CASSSRLRSGAYEQYF